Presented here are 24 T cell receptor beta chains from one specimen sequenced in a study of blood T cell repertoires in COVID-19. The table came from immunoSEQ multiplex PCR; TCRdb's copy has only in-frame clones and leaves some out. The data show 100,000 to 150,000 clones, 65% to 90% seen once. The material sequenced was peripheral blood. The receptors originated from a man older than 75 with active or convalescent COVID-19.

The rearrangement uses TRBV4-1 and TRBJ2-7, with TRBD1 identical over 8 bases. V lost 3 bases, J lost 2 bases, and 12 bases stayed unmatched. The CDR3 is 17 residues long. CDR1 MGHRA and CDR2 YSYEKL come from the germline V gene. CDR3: CASSHTLRGRGPYEQYF. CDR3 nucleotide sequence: TGCGCCAGCAGCCATACGCTGAGGGGCAGGGGGCCCTACGAGCAGTACTTC.

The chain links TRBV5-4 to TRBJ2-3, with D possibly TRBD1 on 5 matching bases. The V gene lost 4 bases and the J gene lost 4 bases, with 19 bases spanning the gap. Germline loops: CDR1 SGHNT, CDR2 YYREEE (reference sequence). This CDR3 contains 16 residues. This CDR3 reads CASSRRSIGVADTQYF. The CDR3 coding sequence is TGTGCCAGCAGCAGGAGATCGATAGGGGTTGCAGATACGCAGTATTTT.

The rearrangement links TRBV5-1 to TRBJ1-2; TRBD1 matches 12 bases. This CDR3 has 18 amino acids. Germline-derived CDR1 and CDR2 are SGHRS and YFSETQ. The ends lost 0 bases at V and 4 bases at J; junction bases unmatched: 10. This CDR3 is CASSLDRDRGRASYGYTF. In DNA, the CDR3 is TGCGCCAGCAGCTTGGACCGGGACAGGGGGCGCGCATCCTATGGCTACACCTTC.

CDR3 region: CASSLAGQSLQPQHF. In DNA, the CDR3 is TGCGCCAGCAGCTTGGCCGGACAGTCGTTGCAGCCCCAGCATTTT. The chain links TRBV5-1 to TRBJ1-5; TRBD1 might be the D (6 bases). V dropped 0 bases and J dropped 7 bases, with 14 bases sitting between them. Per germline, CDR1 SGHRS and CDR2 YFSETQ. The CDR3 is made up of 15 amino acids.

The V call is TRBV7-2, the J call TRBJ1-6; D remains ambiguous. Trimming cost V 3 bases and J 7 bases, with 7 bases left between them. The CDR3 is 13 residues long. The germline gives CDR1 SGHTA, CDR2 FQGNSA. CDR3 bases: TGTGCCAGCAGCTTCCCTCAGAATTCACCCCTCCACTTT. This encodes CASSFPQNSPLHF.

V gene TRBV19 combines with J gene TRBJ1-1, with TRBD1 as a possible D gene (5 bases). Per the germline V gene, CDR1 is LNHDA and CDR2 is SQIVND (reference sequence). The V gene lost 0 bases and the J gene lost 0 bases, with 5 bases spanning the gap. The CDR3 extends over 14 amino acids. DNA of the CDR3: TGTGCCAGTAGTATAGACAGGGTGAACACTGAAGCTTTCTTT. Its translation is CASSIDRVNTEAFF.

The CDR3: CASSSRGHPIYRRSDTEAFF. CDR3 in DNA: TGTGCCAGCAGTTCCCGGGGACACCCGATCTACCGTCGGTCGGACACTGAAGCTTTCTTT. V is TRBV28 and J is TRBJ1-1; the D gene is possibly TRBD1 (6 bases). The length of the CDR3 is 20 residues. The V and J ends lost 4 bases and 3 bases respectively, with 30 bases between them. CDR1 is MDHEN and CDR2 is SYDVKM in the germline V gene.

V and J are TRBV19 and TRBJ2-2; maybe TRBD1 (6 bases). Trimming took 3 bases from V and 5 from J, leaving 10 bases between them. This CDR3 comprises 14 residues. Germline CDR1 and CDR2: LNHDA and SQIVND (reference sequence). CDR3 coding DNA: TGTGCCAGTAGTATCGCACAGGGAACCGGGGAGCTGTTTTTT. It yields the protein CASSIAQGTGELFF.

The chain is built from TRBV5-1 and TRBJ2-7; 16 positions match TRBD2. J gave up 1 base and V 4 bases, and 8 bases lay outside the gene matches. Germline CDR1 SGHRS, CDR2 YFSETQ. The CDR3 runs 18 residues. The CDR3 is CASSPGTSGGAQSYEQYF. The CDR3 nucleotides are TGCGCCAGCAGCCCAGGGACTAGCGGGGGGGCCCAGTCCTACGAGCAGTACTTC.

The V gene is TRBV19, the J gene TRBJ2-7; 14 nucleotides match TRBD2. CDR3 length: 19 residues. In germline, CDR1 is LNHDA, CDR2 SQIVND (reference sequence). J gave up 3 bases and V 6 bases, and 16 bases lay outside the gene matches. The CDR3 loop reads CASSTIGTSGSSYIYEQYF. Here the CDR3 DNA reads TGTGCCAGTAGCACAATCGGGACTAGCGGGAGTAGTTACATCTACGAGCAGTACTTC.

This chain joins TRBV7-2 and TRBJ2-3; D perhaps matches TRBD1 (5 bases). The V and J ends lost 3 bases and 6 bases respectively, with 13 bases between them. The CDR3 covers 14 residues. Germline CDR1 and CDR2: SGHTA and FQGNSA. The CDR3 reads CASSFLGPWDTQYF. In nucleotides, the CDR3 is TGTGCCAGCAGCTTTCTGGGGCCATGGGATACGCAGTATTTT.

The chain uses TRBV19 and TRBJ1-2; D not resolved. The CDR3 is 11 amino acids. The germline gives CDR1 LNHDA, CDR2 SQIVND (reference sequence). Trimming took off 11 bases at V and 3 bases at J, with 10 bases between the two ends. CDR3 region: CAARGYYGYTF. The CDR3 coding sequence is TGTGCCGCACGAGGTTACTATGGCTACACCTTC.

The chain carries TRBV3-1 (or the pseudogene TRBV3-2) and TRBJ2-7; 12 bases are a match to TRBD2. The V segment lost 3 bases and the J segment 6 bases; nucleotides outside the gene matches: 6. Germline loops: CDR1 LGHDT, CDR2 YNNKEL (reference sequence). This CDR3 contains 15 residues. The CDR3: CASSQASGGAGEQYF. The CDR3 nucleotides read TGTGCCAGCAGCCAGGCTAGCGGGGGGGCAGGCGAGCAGTACTTC.

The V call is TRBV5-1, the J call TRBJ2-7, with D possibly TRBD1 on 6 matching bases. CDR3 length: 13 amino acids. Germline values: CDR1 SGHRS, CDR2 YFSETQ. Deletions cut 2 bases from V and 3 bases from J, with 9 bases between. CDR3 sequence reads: CASSLSTGYEQYF. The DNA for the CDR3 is TGCGCCAGCAGCTTATCGACAGGCTACGAGCAGTACTTC.

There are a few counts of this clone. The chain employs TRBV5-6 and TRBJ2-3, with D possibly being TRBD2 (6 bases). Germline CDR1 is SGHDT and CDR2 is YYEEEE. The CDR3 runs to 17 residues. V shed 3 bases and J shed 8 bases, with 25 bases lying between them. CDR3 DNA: TGTGCCAGCAGCTCCCGAGGCGCGGGGTCTGTTGTGGTTACGCAGTATTTT. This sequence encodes CASSSRGAGSVVVTQYF. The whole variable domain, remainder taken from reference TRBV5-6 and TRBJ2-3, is DAGVTQSPTHLIKTRGQQVTLRCSPKSGHDTVSWYQQALGQGPQFIFQYYEEEERQRGNFPDRFSGHQFPNYSSELNVNALLLGDSALYLCASSSRGAGSVVVTQYFGPGTRLTVL.

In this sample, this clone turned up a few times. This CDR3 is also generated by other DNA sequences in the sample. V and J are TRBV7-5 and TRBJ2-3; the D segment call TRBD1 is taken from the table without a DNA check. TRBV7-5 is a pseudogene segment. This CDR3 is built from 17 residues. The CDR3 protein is CVRSLEYGTGAADTQYF. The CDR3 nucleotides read TGTGTCAGAAGCTTAGAATACGGGACAGGGGCTGCAGATACGCAGTATTTT.

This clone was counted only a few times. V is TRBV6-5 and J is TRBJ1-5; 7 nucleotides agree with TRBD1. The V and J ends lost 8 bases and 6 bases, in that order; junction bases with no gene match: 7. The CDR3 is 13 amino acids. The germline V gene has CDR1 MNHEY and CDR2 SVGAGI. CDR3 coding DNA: TGTGCCAGCGCCAACAGGGGAGCTCAGCCCCAGCATTTT. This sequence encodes CASANRGAQPQHF.

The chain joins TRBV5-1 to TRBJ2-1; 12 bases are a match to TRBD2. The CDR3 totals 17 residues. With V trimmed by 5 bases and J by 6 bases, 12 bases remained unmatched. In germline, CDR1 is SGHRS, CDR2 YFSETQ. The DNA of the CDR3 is TGCGCCAGCAGATCTCTAGCGGGAGGGCCTAGAGGCAATGAGCAGTTCTTC. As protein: CASRSLAGGPRGNEQFF.

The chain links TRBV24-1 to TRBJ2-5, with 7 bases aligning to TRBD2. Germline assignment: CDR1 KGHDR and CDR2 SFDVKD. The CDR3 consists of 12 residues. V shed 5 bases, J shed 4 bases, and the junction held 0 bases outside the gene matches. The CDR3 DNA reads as TGTGCCACCAGTGCGGGGGGAGAGACCCAGTACTTC. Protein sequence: CATSAGGETQYF.

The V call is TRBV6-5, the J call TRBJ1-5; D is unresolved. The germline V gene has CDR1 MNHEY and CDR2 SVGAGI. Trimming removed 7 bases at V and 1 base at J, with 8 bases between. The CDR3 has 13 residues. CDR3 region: CASNPGSNQPQHF. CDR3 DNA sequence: TGTGCCAGCAACCCGGGGAGCAATCAGCCCCAGCATTTT.

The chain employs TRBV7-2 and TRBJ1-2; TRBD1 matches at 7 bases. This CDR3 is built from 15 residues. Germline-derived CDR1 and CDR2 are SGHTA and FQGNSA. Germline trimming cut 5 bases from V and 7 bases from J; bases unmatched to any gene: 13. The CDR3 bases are TGTGCCAGCAGCGCCGGAGGGGGCTGGTTCGCTGGCTACACCTTC. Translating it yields CASSAGGGWFAGYTF.

The CDR3 is CASSLVVTGGENYGYTF. As DNA, the CDR3 is TGTGCCAGCAGCTTGGTAGTTACAGGGGGCGAGAATTATGGCTACACCTTC. The genes are TRBV5-5 and TRBJ1-2; 9 bases align to TRBD1. The germline V gene encodes CDR1 SGHKS and CDR2 YYEKEE (reference sequence). Trimming at V came to 0 bases and at J to 5 bases, leaving 11 bases not matched to a gene. The CDR3 sequence is 17 residues long.

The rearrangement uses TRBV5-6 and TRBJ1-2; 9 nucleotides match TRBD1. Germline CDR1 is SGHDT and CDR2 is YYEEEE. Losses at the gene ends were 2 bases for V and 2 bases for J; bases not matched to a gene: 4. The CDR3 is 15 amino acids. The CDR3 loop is CASSFWDRANYGYTF. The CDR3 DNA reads TGTGCCAGCAGCTTTTGGGACAGGGCCAACTATGGCTACACCTTC.

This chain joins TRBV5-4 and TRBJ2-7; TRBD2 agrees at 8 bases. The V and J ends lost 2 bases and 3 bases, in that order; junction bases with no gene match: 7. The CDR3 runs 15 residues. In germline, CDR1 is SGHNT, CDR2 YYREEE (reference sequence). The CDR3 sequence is CASSLAGTRNYEQYF. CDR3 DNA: TGTGCCAGCAGCTTAGCCGGGACTAGAAACTACGAGCAGTACTTC.